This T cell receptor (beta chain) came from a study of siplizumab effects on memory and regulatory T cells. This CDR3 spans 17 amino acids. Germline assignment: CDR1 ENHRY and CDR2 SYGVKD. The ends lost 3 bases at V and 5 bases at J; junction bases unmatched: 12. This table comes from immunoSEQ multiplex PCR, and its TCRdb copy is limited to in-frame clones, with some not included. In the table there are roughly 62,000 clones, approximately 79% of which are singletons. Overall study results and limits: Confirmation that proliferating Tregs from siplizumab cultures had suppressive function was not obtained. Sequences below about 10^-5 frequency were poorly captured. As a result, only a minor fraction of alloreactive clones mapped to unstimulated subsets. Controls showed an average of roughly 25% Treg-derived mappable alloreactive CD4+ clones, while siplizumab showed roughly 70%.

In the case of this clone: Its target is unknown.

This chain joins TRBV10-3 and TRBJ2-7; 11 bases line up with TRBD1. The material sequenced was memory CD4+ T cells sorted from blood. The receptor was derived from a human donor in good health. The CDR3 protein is CAISDRTGGPLVDEQYF. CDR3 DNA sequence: TGTGCCATCAGTGACAGGACAGGGGGCCCCTTGGTAGACGAGCAGTACTTC.